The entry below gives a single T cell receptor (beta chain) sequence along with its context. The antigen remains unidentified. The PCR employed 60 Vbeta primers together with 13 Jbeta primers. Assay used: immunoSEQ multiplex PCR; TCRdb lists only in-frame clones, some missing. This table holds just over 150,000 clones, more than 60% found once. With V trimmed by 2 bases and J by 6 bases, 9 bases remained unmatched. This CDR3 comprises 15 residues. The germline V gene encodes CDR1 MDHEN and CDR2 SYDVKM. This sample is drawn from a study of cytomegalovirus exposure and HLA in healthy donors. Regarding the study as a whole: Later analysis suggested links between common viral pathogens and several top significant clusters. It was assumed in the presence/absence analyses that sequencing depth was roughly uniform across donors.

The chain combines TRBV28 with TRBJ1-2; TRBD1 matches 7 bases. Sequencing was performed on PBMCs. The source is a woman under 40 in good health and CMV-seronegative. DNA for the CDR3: TGTGCCAGCAGTTTAACATCTGACAGGGCTGATGGCTACACCTTC. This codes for CASSLTSDRADGYTF.